This is a list of T cell receptor beta chains from one sample in a study of graft-versus-host responses after intestinal transplantation. TCRdb keeps only in-frame clones here, not all; method: immunoSEQ multiplex PCR. The table lists around 23,000 clones, approximately 85% of them singletons. Sequenced material: PBMCs, taken roughly 69 weeks after intestinal transplant. All receptors derive from a human patient who received an intestinal transplant, so some T cells may come from the graft donor. Both conserved end residues are part of each CDR3. A D gene is named only where the DNA matches it firmly. Part of the rows lack a size; the others show once, few, many or a class for expanded clones.

d_gene	v_gene	j_gene	abundance	len	CDR3nt	CDR3aa
.	TRBV9	TRBJ2-7	.	15	TGTGCCAGCAGCCCTGGGTCCTCCCTGTCCTACGAGCAGTACTTC	CASSPGSSLSYEQYF
TRBD1	TRBV18	TRBJ1-4	.	17	TGTGCCAGCTCACCTGATGACAGGGCGGCAACTAATGAAAAACTGTTTTTT	CASSPDDRAATNEKLFF
.	TRBV6-1	TRBJ1-3	.	15	TGTGCCAGCAGTCCCGACAGGAGCTCTGGAAACACCATATATTTT	CASSPDRSSGNTIYF
.	TRBV6-5	TRBJ1-1	.	14	TGTGCCAGCAGTGAAGTAAAGGGAATAGGCCCGGCTTTCTTT	CASSEVKGIGPAFF
.	TRBV4-2	TRBJ1-5	.	13	TGTGCCAGCAGCCGCCGGGTCGAACAGCCCCAGCATTTT	CASSRRVEQPQHF
.	TRBV7-3	TRBJ2-1	.	12	TGTGCCAGCAGCTATCGGACGGGGGAGCAGTTCTTC	CASSYRTGEQFF
.	TRBV2	TRBJ2-4	.	15	TGTGCCAGCAGTCCTCCCGGGACTCCAGAAAACATTCAGTACTTC	CASSPPGTPENIQYF
TRBD1	TRBV7-8	TRBJ2-5	once	14	TGTGCCAGCAGCCTGACAGGGGGCGGCGAGACCCAGTACTTC	CASSLTGGGETQYF
.	TRBV7-3	TRBJ2-1	once	15	TGTGCCAGCAGCTTAAAGGTCAGGGGGGGCGATGAGCAGTTCTTC	CASSLKVRGGDEQFF
TRBD1	TRBV30	TRBJ2-2	.	14	TGTGCCTGGAGAGGGACAGACCCCCCCGGGGAGCTGTTTTTT	CAWRGTDPPGELFF
TRBD2	TRBV30	TRBJ2-2	.	14	TGTGCCTGGATTTCCGGGACTAGCAGCTGGAAGCTGTTTTTT	CAWISGTSSWKLFF
.	TRBV28	TRBJ2-4	.	16	TGTGCCAGCAGTTTCCCCGGAGGGTTAGCCAAAAACATTCAGTACTTC	CASSFPGGLAKNIQYF
TRBD1	TRBV5-1	TRBJ2-3	.	16	TGCGCCAGCAGCAGGGGGACAGGGGCCCTCACAGATACGCAGTATTTT	CASSRGTGALTDTQYF
.	TRBV2	TRBJ2-7	.	13	TGTGCCACCTTGACGGACAGTTCCTACGAGCAGTACTTC	CATLTDSSYEQYF
TRBD2	TRBV7-9	TRBJ2-7	.	16	TGTGCCAGCAGCTTTGGTCTAGCGGGGGAAGACTACGAGCAGTACTTC	CASSFGLAGEDYEQYF
TRBD2	TRBV28	TRBJ2-1	.	13	TGTGCCAGCAGTAGCGGGAGCTACAATGAGCAGTTCTTC	CASSSGSYNEQFF
.	TRBV19	TRBJ1-4	.	13	TGTGCCAGTATGGTCGTGGGCAGCGAAAAACTGTTTTTT	CASMVVGSEKLFF
TRBD2	TRBV7-6	TRBJ2-1	.	16	TGTGCCAGCAGCTTAGTACTAGCGGGGCCTCGCAATGAGCAGTTCTTC	CASSLVLAGPRNEQFF
TRBD1	TRBV5-1	TRBJ1-2	few	14	TGCGCCAGCAGCTTGGATATTAGGGACAGTCGCTACACCTTC	CASSLDIRDSRYTF
.	TRBV7-9	TRBJ2-3	.	14	TGTGCCAGCAGCTGGGACGAGAAAACAGATACGCAGTATTTT	CASSWDEKTDTQYF
.	TRBV21-1	TRBJ2-7	many	18	TGTGCCAGCAGCAAAGAATTCGGGGAGGACCAGGGGGGGTACGAGCAGTACTTC	CASSKEFGEDQGGYEQYF
.	TRBV7-2	TRBJ1-2	.	14	TGTGCCAGCAGCTCCCGTAAACGGAGCTATGGCTACACCTTC	CASSSRKRSYGYTF
TRBD1	TRBV9	TRBJ2-7	once	14	TGTGCCAGCAGCAAGCAGGGGGACTCCTACGAGCAGTACTTC	CASSKQGDSYEQYF
.	TRBV5-1	TRBJ2-2	.	13	TGCGCCAGCAGGTTTCAGGGCACCGGGGAGCTGTTTTTT	CASRFQGTGELFF
.	TRBV9	TRBJ1-1	.	17	TGTGCCAGCAGCGTAGGAAGGGGCAGGGAGGTGGGCACTGAAGCTTTCTTT	CASSVGRGREVGTEAFF
.	TRBV11-1	TRBJ2-2	.	11	TGTGCCAGCACCCAGACCGGGGAGCTGTTTTTT	CASTQTGELFF
TRBD2	TRBV6-4	TRBJ2-2	.	14	TGTGCCAGCAGAGAGCGGGAGGACACCGGGGAGCTGTTTTTT	CASREREDTGELFF
.	TRBV7-9	TRBJ2-3	once	11	TGTGCCAGCAGCTTGACAGATACGCAGTATTTT	CASSLTDTQYF
.	TRBV28	TRBJ1-5	.	14	TGTGCCAGCAGTTGGCCCGAGGGACGCCAGCCCCAGCATTTT	CASSWPEGRQPQHF
TRBD1	TRBV7-3	TRBJ2-6	.	20	TGTGCCAGCAGCACCAGAAGAGGGACAGGCTACGCCTCTGGGGCCAACGTCCTGACTTTC	CASSTRRGTGYASGANVLTF
TRBD1	TRBV6-6	TRBJ2-7	few	14	TGTGCCAGCAGTTACCCGACAGGGCATGGCGAGCAGTACTTC	CASSYPTGHGEQYF
.	TRBV10-3	TRBJ1-4	.	12	TGTGCCATCGCAGGGATAGGTGAAAAACTGTTTTTT	CAIAGIGEKLFF
.	TRBV11-2	TRBJ2-1	.	17	TGTGCCAGCAGCTTAAGGTCTCAGGGGTCTCCCTACAATGAGCAGTTCTTC	CASSLRSQGSPYNEQFF
.	TRBV6-6	TRBJ1-3	.	15	TGTGCCAGCAGTAACGGTCAGGGAAGTGGAAACACCATATATTTT	CASSNGQGSGNTIYF
.	TRBV15	TRBJ1-2	.	16	TGTGCCACCAGCAGAGATCGAGGACGGACTTTCTATGGCTACACCTTC	CATSRDRGRTFYGYTF
.	TRBV18	TRBJ2-7	.	14	TGTGCCAGCTCACCATCAGGGACGGCCTACGAGCAGTACTTC	CASSPSGTAYEQYF
.	TRBV30	TRBJ1-1	.	14	TGTGCCTGGAGTGTACGGGGGGTGGACACTGAAGCTTTCTTT	CAWSVRGVDTEAFF
TRBD2	TRBV5-1	TRBJ2-5	.	15	TGCGCCAGCAGCTTGGAGCCTAGCGGAGGGGAGACCCAGTACTTC	CASSLEPSGGETQYF
TRBD2	TRBV30	TRBJ2-7	.	13	TGTGCCTGGAGTTTAGGACTAGGGTACGAGCAGTACTTC	CAWSLGLGYEQYF
TRBD1	TRBV7-9	TRBJ1-2	once	14	TGTGCCAGCAGCACGGGACAGGAAAACTATGGCTACACCTTC	CASSTGQENYGYTF
TRBD1	TRBV5-4	TRBJ2-1	.	16	TGTGCCAGCAGCCGACCCGGGACAGAAGTTTACAATGAGCAGTTCTTC	CASSRPGTEVYNEQFF
.	TRBV9	TRBJ1-1	.	18	TGTGCCAGCAGCGTACGGGACGCAATATATGTGGGGAACACTGAAGCTTTCTTT	CASSVRDAIYVGNTEAFF
.	TRBV27	TRBJ2-1	.	18	TGTGCCAGCACTTGGAGGAAGACTATGGGAGAAGGCTTCAATGAGCAGTTCTTC	CASTWRKTMGEGFNEQFF